The clone carrying this T cell receptor (beta chain) was counted only a few times. This specimen belongs to a study of T-cell memory formation after mild COVID-19. Study at large: TCR clusters were largely donor specific.

TCRdb processed the 5' RACE reads anew with MiXCR; each CDR3 protein has one entry. The sample lists 110,000 to 150,000 distinct CDR3 sequences, 20% to 25% occurring once. Per the germline V gene, CDR1 is MNHNY and CDR2 is SVGAGI (reference sequence). The CDR3 is 13 amino acids. V dropped 8 bases and J dropped 4 bases, with 14 bases sitting between them. J is TRBJ1-1 and V is TRBV6-6; D remains unclear. Material for sequencing was PBMCs or a T cell subset sorted from them (not recorded which). The sequence came from an adult woman who had mild COVID-19 (a few samples of this study predate the infection). Cell type and time point are not known. CDR3 coding DNA: TGTGCCAGCGGGGAGGGTTCGAGCACTGAAGCTTTCTTT. Encoded protein: CASGEGSSTEAFF.